These 26 T cell receptor beta chains originate from one sample sequenced in a study of human T cells and chemical hapten exposure. Time point noted: patch test 2, 6 weeks after DPC sensitization. Treatment indicated: therapeutic diphenylcyclopropenone sensitization with weekly scalp DPC. Each CDR3 protein is one row after TCRdb ran MiXCR on the RACE reads. The sample has about 42,000 distinct CDR3 sequences; more than 8.5% are singletons. Sequenced here: whole blood, sampled in connection with sensitization to the hapten diphenylcyclopropenone (DPC). The receptors derive from a woman between 40 and 50 years old with alopecia areata. Some clones in this sample may be carry-over from other donors' samples.

This clonotype has just a few counts. The rearrangement joins TRBV10-3 to TRBJ2-5; D not certain. CDR3 size: 12 residues. The germline gives CDR1 ENHRY, CDR2 SYGVKD. The ends were cut back, 0 bases at V and 4 bases at J, with 3 bases in the middle. CDR3 in DNA: TGTGCCATCAGTGAGTCGGGAGAGACCCAGTACTTC. This encodes CAISESGETQYF.

This clonotype occurred many times. The chain employs TRBV13 and TRBJ1-1, with D uncertain. V lost 5 bases and J lost 8, with 18 bases in between. The CDR3 consists of 14 residues. Per the germline V gene, CDR1 is PRHDT and CDR2 is FYEKMQ (reference sequence). The CDR3 loop is CASSPTRLGGEAFF. The CDR3 nucleotides read TGTGCCAGCAGCCCGACAAGACTAGGCGGGGAAGCTTTCTTT. Combining the CDR3 with reference TRBV13 and TRBJ1-1 gives the whole variable domain AAGVIQSPRHLIKEKRETATLKCYPIPRHDTVYWYQQGPGQDPQFLISFYEKMQSDKGSIPDRFSAQQFSDYHSELNMSSLELGDSALYFCASSPTRLGGEAFFGQGTRLTVV.

This clonotype was recorded at least ten times. This rearrangement joins TRBV5-1 to TRBJ2-3, with D perhaps being TRBD1 or TRBD2 (5 bases each). The CDR3 loop spans 14 amino acids. With 0 bases removed from V and 4 bases from J, the gap between germline ends came to 9 bases. CDR1 and CDR2 (germline): SGHRS, YFSETQ. Written as DNA, the CDR3 is TGCGCCAGCAGCTTGGCGACAGCGGCAGATACGCAGTATTTT. Its translation is CASSLATAADTQYF.

This clonotype was seen ten or more times. The chain joins TRBV14 to TRBJ1-1; TRBD1 aligns across 7 bases. With V trimmed by 6 bases and J by 2 bases, 3 bases remained unmatched. The CDR3 consists of 13 residues. Germline V CDR1 and CDR2: SGHDN, FVKESK. The CDR3 loop reads CASRRTGNTEAFF. The CDR3 nucleotides are TGTGCCAGCAGGCGGACAGGTAACACTGAAGCTTTCTTT.

J is TRBJ1-6 and V is TRBV7-9; D gene unclear. Trimming took off 5 bases at V and 7 bases at J, with 18 bases between the two ends. This CDR3 is 16 amino acids long. Looked up from germline, CDR1 is SEHNR and CDR2 is FQNEAQ (reference sequence). The CDR3 DNA sequence: TGTGCCAGCAGCCGCCCCGACGGGTTAGGAAATTCACCCCTCCACTTT. This sequence encodes CASSRPDGLGNSPLHF.

This clonotype was seen a handful of times. The chain uses TRBV20-1 and TRBJ2-7, with 7 bases aligning to TRBD2. Per germline, CDR1 DFQATT and CDR2 SNEGSKA (reference sequence). The CDR3 spans 15 residues. Germline trimming cut 3 bases from V and 3 bases from J; bases unmatched to any gene: 11. The CDR3, as DNA: TGCAGTGCTAGGCCCCTTGGACTAGGGGTCTACGAGCAGTACTTC. This translates into CSARPLGLGVYEQYF.

The rearrangement uses TRBV29-1 and TRBJ2-7, with TRBD2 matching 8 bases. The ends lost 2 bases at V and 13 bases at J; junction bases unmatched: 7. The CDR3 is 11 residues long. Germline lookup yields CDR1 SQVTM and CDR2 ANQGSEA. The CDR3 nucleotides are TGCAGCGTTGAATATGCGGGGGGCTTATACTTC. Encoded protein: CSVEYAGGLYF.

This sequence joins TRBV28 and TRBJ1-1; tentatively, D is TRBD1 (6 bases). Germline CDR1 is MDHEN and CDR2 is SYDVKM. The CDR3 has 12 residues. V was clipped by 6 bases and J by 9 bases, with 14 bases between them. The CDR3 sequence: CASSPGVQKAFF. In nucleotides, the CDR3 is TGTGCCAGCAGCCCAGGGGTTCAAAAAGCTTTCTTT. Looking up the rest from reference TRBV28 and TRBJ1-1 gives the full variable domain: DVKVTQSSRYLVKRTGEKVFLECVQDMDHENMFWYRQDPGLGLRLIYFSYDVKMKEKGDIPEGYSVSREKKERFSLILESASTNQTSMYLCASSPGVQKAFFGQGTRLTVV.

This clonotype appeared many times. The chain employs TRBV20-1 and TRBJ1-3, with a tentative D call TRBD1 (5 bases). This CDR3 spans 13 amino acids. From germline, CDR1 is DFQATT and CDR2 SNEGSKA (reference sequence). Trimming took off 5 bases at V and 0 bases at J, with 8 bases between the two ends. The CDR3 sequence is CSAPQGSGNTIYF. CDR3 bases: TGCAGTGCTCCCCAGGGCTCTGGAAACACCATATATTTT.

This clonotype was seen only a few times. J is TRBJ1-5 and V is TRBV7-9; 8 nucleotides match TRBD1. V shed 10 bases and J 3 bases; nucleotides not matched to a gene: 11. CDR3 length: 15 amino acids. The germline V gene has CDR1 SEHNR and CDR2 FQNEAQ (reference sequence). In DNA form, the CDR3 reads TGTGCCACCTCTGTGGACAGGGTTACCAATCAGCCCCAGCATTTT. The encoded protein is CATSVDRVTNQPQHF.

This clonotype was observed many times. The V call is TRBV12-3 or TRBV12-4, the J call TRBJ2-7; TRBD1 agrees at 9 bases. This CDR3 has 15 amino acids. V gave up 2 bases and J gave up 2 bases; unmatched junction bases: 4. The CDR3 DNA follows: TGTGCCAGCAGTTTACCCGGGACAGGGACCTACGAGCAGTACTTC. Protein sequence: CASSLPGTGTYEQYF.

A word on this clonotype: Being one base from a much bigger clone, this may be a read error. The V and J genes are TRBV19 and TRBJ1-5; the D is unclear. Trimming stripped 5 bases from V and 6 bases from J, with 17 bases between. This CDR3 region has 15 residues. Per the germline V gene, CDR1 is LNHDA and CDR2 is SQIVND (reference sequence). The CDR3 protein is CASSLPEGDVQPQHF. CDR3 nucleotide sequence: TGTGCCAGTAGTCTCCCCGAGGGCGACGTTCAGCCCCAGCATTTT. Based on the CDR3 plus reference TRBV19 and TRBJ1-5, the full variable domain is DGGITQSPKYLFRKEGQNVTLSCEQNLNHDAMYWYRQDPGQGLRLIYYSQIVNDFQKGDIAEGYSVSREKKESFPLTVTSAQKNPTAFYLCASSLPEGDVQPQHFGDGTRLSIL.

This clonotype was counted at least ten times. The chain links TRBV12-3 or TRBV12-4 to TRBJ2-3; unclear D gene. The V end lost 6 bases, the J end lost 4 bases, and 11 bases lay between the germline ends. The CDR3 is 13 amino acids. CDR3 in amino acids: CASSPQAADTQYF. CDR3 in DNA: TGTGCCAGCAGCCCCCAGGCCGCAGATACGCAGTATTTT.

This clonotype was counted ten times or more. This sequence joins TRBV19 and TRBJ2-3; TRBD1 agrees at 10 bases. After removal of 7 bases from V and 6 bases from J, the junction contained 7 bases not matched to a gene. Germline V gene data show CDR1 as LNHDA and CDR2 as SQIVND (reference sequence). The CDR3 has 14 amino acids. CDR3 DNA sequence: TGTGCCAGTAACGACAGGGGGCTTGACGATACGCAGTATTTT. Amino acids: CASNDRGLDDTQYF.

This clonotype was seen at least ten times. V gene TRBV9 combines with J gene TRBJ1-6; TRBD1 is a possible D gene (6 bases). The length of the CDR3 is 15 residues. CDR1 and CDR2 (germline): SGDLS, YYNGEE. Trimming took off 0 bases at V and 8 bases at J, with 12 bases between the two ends. The CDR3 DNA reads TGTGCCAGCAGCGTAGGCGGGGGGCCGGATTCACCCCTCCACTTT. This codes for CASSVGGGPDSPLHF.

This clonotype appeared many times. V gene TRBV19 combines with J gene TRBJ1-2; the D gene is possibly TRBD1 (6 bases). Trimming removed 10 bases at V and 4 bases at J, with 13 bases between. Looked up from germline, CDR1 is LNHDA and CDR2 is SQIVND (reference sequence). The CDR3 is 12 amino acids. The CDR3 sequence: CATGAGTYGYTF. DNA of the CDR3: TGTGCCACGGGGGCAGGGACCTATGGCTACACCTTC. The entire variable domain, with the rest obtained from reference TRBV19 and TRBJ1-2, is as follows: DGGITQSPKYLFRKEGQNVTLSCEQNLNHDAMYWYRQDPGQGLRLIYYSQIVNDFQKGDIAEGYSVSREKKESFPLTVTSAQKNPTAFYLCATGAGTYGYTFGSGTRLTVV.

In its sample, this clonotype was seen many times. This chain links TRBV6-4 with TRBJ2-3; TRBD1 matches at 7 bases. CDR3 length: 15 residues. Germline assignment: CDR1 MRHNA and CDR2 SNTAGT. After removal of 5 bases from V and 2 bases from J, the junction contained 7 bases not matched to a gene. This chain's CDR3 is CASSTSTGTTDTQYF. The DNA for the CDR3 is TGTGCCAGCAGTACCTCGACAGGGACCACAGATACGCAGTATTTT.

This clonotype was counted many times. The chain combines TRBV20-1 with TRBJ2-2; TRBD2 matches at 9 bases. The trim removed 4 bases at V and 3 bases at J, leaving 3 bases unmatched. The CDR3 loop spans 14 amino acids. CDR1 is DFQATT, CDR2 SNEGSKA, per germline (reference sequence). CDR3 nucleotide sequence: TGCAGTGCTAATAGCGGGAGCTACACCGGGGAGCTGTTTTTT. Amino acid sequence: CSANSGSYTGELFF.

This clonotype was observed at least ten times. V gene TRBV29-1 combines with J gene TRBJ2-3; no definite D call. Trimming took off 8 bases at V and 4 bases at J, with 10 bases between the two ends. Germline V gene sequence: CDR1 SQVTM, CDR2 ANQGSEA. The CDR3 has 11 amino acids. The CDR3 DNA sequence: TGCAGCACCCCCCCCCCAGATACGCAGTATTTT. Amino acids: CSTPPPDTQYF.

This clonotype occurred many times. The chain joins TRBV14 to TRBJ2-3, with D possibly called TRBD1 or TRBD2 (6 bases each). V was cut by 4 bases and J by 2 bases, with 16 bases left in between. The CDR3 sequence is 16 residues long. Germline V lookup: CDR1 SGHDN, CDR2 FVKESK. The CDR3 sequence: CASSPLVGGFTDTQYF. The CDR3 DNA reads as TGTGCCAGCAGCCCCTTGGTCGGGGGCTTCACAGATACGCAGTATTTT.

This clonotype was seen only a few times. The J gene is TRBJ1-1, the V gene TRBV5-5, with D hard to call. CDR1 and CDR2 from the germline V gene are SGHKS and YYEKEE (reference sequence). CDR3 size: 14 residues. Trimming stripped 7 bases from V and 0 bases from J, with 13 bases between. CDR3 DNA sequence: TGTGCCAGCCGAGAACCTTCAGTGAACACTGAAGCTTTCTTT. It specifies CASREPSVNTEAFF.

This clonotype has more than one count but fewer than ten. The chain employs TRBV18 and TRBJ2-7; D remains ambiguous. Germline CDR1 reads KGHSH; CDR2 reads LQKENI. V lost 3 bases to trimming and J lost 3 bases, with 9 bases between them. The CDR3 length is 13 residues. For the CDR3, the DNA is TGTGCCAGCTCACCTCGGATGGACTACGAGCAGTACTTC. Protein: CASSPRMDYEQYF.

The table lists this clonotype with a few counts. This rearrangement joins TRBV20-1 to TRBJ2-7, with D perhaps TRBD1 (5 bases). CDR1 is DFQATT, CDR2 SNEGSKA, per germline (reference sequence). Between the trimmed V and J ends, which lost 0 bases and 6 bases, there was a span of 18 bases. This CDR3 has 15 residues. The CDR3 here is CSAREGQGVSPEQYF. The CDR3 coding sequence is TGCAGTGCTAGAGAGGGGCAGGGTGTATCCCCCGAGCAGTACTTC.

This clonotype was counted many times. This sequence joins TRBV6-1 and TRBJ2-5; D is unclear. Between the trimmed V and J ends, which lost 3 bases and 4 bases, there was a span of 12 bases. The CDR3 is 14 residues long. Germline V gene data show CDR1 as MNHNS and CDR2 as SASEGT. DNA for the CDR3: TGTGCCAGCAGTGACCCCGGACGGCGAGAGACCCAGTACTTC. Encoded protein: CASSDPGRRETQYF.

This clonotype was counted at least ten times. The chain joins TRBV29-1 to TRBJ2-3; D possibly corresponds to TRBD2 (5 bases). V was clipped by 4 bases and J by 0 bases, with 8 bases between them. The CDR3 has 13 residues. The V gene's germline CDR1 is SQVTM and CDR2 ANQGSEA. CDR3 loop: CSVAGKSTDTQYF. The CDR3 DNA follows: TGCAGCGTTGCGGGGAAGAGCACAGATACGCAGTATTTT.

This clonotype was seen only a few times. The chain has TRBV5-1 and TRBJ1-2; TRBD1 agrees at 8 bases. V lost 4 bases and J lost 7; bases outside the gene matches: 6. Germline loops: CDR1 SGHRS, CDR2 YFSETQ. The CDR3 loop spans 13 amino acids. The CDR3 spells CASSADRGSGYTF. CDR3 coding DNA: TGCGCCAGCAGCGCCGACAGGGGCTCTGGCTACACCTTC.